This T cell receptor beta chain was documented in a study of early T cells in non-severe SARS-CoV-2 infection. Study as a whole: Unsorted whole blood bulk RNA was sequenced, with unpaired chains.

This clonotype was seen only a few times. The CDR3 has 13 residues. The V gene's germline CDR1 is MNHNS and CDR2 SASEGT. V was pared by 3 bases and J by 2 bases, with 8 bases between. TCRdb independently ran MiXCR on the 5' RACE reads; one entry per CDR3 protein. The profile shows fewer than 30,000 distinct CDR3 sequences, roughly 5.4% of them singletons. Sequenced material: whole blood. The chain uses TRBV6-1 and TRBJ2-7; no definite D call. This sequence was found in an adult who was a healthcare worker with PCR-confirmed SARS-CoV-2 infection or an uninfected control (not recorded which). The CDR3: CASSDKITYEQYF. CDR3 in DNA: TGTGCCAGCAGTGATAAAATCACCTACGAGCAGTACTTC.